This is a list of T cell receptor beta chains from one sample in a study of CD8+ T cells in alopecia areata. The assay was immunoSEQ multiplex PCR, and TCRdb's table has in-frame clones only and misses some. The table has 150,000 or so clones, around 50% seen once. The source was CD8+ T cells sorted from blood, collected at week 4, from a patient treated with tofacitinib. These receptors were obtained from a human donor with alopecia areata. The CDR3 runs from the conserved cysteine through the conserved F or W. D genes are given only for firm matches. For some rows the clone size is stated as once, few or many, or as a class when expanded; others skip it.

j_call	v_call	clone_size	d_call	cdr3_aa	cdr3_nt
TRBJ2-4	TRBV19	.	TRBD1	CASDSPRDRVHIQYF	TGTGCCAGTGATTCACCTCGGGACAGGGTGCACATTCAGTACTTC
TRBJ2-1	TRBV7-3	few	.	CASSMRLGVINEQFF	TGTGCCAGCAGCATGAGGTTAGGAGTGATCAATGAGCAGTTCTTC
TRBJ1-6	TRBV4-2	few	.	CASSQEAAQHSPLHF	TGTGCCAGCAGCCAAGAGGCAGCGCAGCATTCACCCCTCCACTTT
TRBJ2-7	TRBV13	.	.	CASREGGRRSYEQYF	TGTGCCAGCAGGGAGGGGGGGCGCCGGTCCTACGAGCAGTACTTC
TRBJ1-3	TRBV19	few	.	CASTQLLGGKGNTIYF	TGTGCCAGTACCCAGTTACTCGGAGGGAAAGGAAACACCATATATTTT
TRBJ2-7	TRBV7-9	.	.	CASSPRTAAYEQYF	TGTGCCAGCAGCCCGAGGACCGCAGCCTACGAGCAGTACTTC
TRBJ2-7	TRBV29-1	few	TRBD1	CSIYTGAYEQYF	TGCAGCATTTATACAGGGGCCTACGAGCAGTACTTC
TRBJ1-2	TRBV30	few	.	CAWSVFPLADGYTF	TGTGCCTGGAGTGTATTCCCGCTGGCGGATGGCTACACCTTC
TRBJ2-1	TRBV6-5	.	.	CASSYSSGGNEQFF	TGTGCCAGCAGTTATTCCTCCGGGGGAAATGAGCAGTTCTTC
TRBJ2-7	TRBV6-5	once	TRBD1	CASTRQGGYEQYF	TGTGCCAGCACCCGACAGGGGGGTTACGAGCAGTACTTC
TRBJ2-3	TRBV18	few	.	CASSPLGTDTQYF	TGTGCCAGCTCACCACTAGGGACAGATACGCAGTATTTT
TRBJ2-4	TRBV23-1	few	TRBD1	CASSQYYRGRKNIQYF	TGCGCCAGCAGTCAATACTACAGGGGGCGGAAAAACATTCAGTACTTC
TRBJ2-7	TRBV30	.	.	CAWAMGSRYEQYF	TGTGCCTGGGCAATGGGGTCCCGTTACGAGCAGTACTTC
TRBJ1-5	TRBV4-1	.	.	CASSQAPGTIQPQHF	TGCGCCAGCAGCCAAGCCCCCGGGACTATCCAGCCCCAGCATTTT
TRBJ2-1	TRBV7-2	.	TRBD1	CASSLVLQGANEQFF	TGTGCCAGCAGCTTAGTTCTACAGGGGGCGAATGAGCAGTTCTTC
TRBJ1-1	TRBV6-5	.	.	CASSYVEGVEAFF	TGTGCCAGCAGTTACGTAGAGGGGGTTGAAGCTTTCTTT
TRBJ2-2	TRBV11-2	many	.	CASSLEQHFTGELFF	TGTGCCAGCAGCTTAGAACAGCATTTCACCGGGGAGCTGTTTTTT
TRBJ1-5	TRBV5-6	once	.	CASSFRLNQPQHF	TGTGCCAGCAGCTTCCGTCTCAATCAGCCCCAGCATTTT
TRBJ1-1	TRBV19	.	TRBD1	CASSIDRETEAFF	TGTGCCAGTAGTATCGACAGGGAGACTGAAGCTTTCTTT
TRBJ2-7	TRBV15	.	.	CATSRARGSEQYF	TGTGCCACCAGTCGCGCCCGAGGGTCCGAGCAGTACTTC
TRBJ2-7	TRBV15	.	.	CATSRDRGYEQYF	TGTGCCACCAGCAGAGACAGGGGCTACGAGCAGTACTTC
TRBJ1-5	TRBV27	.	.	CASSPIWGTGQPQHF	TGTGCCAGCAGTCCAATTTGGGGTACGGGTCAGCCCCAGCATTTT
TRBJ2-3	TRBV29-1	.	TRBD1	CSATGTGGADTQYF	TGCAGCGCTACCGGGACAGGGGGCGCAGATACGCAGTATTTT
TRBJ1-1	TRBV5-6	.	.	CASSFLNTEAFF	TGTGCCAGCAGCTTCCTGAACACTGAAGCTTTCTTT
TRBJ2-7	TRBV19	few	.	CASRQGLSYEQYF	TGTGCCAGTAGACAGGGACTCTCCTACGAGCAGTACTTC
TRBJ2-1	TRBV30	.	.	CAWSVSAGAYNEQFF	TGTGCCTGGAGTGTATCTGCAGGGGCCTACAATGAGCAGTTCTTC